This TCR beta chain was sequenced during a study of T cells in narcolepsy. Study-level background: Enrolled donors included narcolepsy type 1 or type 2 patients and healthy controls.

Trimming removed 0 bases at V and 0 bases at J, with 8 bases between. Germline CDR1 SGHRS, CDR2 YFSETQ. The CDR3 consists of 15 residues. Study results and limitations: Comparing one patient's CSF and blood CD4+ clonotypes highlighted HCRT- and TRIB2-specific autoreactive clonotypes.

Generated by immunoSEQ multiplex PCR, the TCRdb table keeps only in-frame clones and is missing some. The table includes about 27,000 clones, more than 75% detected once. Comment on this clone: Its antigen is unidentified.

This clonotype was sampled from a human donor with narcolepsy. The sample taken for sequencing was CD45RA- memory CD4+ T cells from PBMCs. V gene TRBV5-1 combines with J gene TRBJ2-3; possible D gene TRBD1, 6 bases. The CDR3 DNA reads TGCGCCAGCAGCTTGGACAGGGCTAGCACAGATACGCAGTATTTT. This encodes CASSLDRASTDTQYF.